This TCR beta chain came from a study of beta chain features in type 1 diabetes. Each of the CD4+ naive, central memory, regulatory and stem cell-like memory populations was sorted via CD45RO/CCR7/CD25/CD127/CD95/CD27. Study results and limitations: Researchers report that Type 1 diabetes patients had moderately but significantly shorter TCRB CDR3s across all four CD4+ subsets.

Of the isolated RNA, all was reverse transcribed, and so the sequenced material was expressed TCRB transcripts. Clones were sequenced by immunoSEQ multiplex PCR, and TCRdb holds only the in-frame ones, with some missing. The table lists roughly 300,000 clones, roughly 8% of them singletons, with less than 0.45% in the top ten. From germline, CDR1 is MNHEY and CDR2 SMNVEV (reference sequence). V was pared by 6 bases and J by 0 bases, with 15 bases between. The CDR3 sequence is 15 residues long. In this sample, this clone turned up a few times. Antigen unknown. The chain is built from TRBV27 and TRBJ2-7; D could derive from TRBD1 or TRBD2 (5 bases each). This clonotype was sampled from a woman under 30 in good health. The sample taken for sequencing was central memory CD4+ T cells from blood. The CDR3 spells CASRLKGPGSYEQYF. CDR3 nucleotides: TGTGCCAGCAGGCTTAAGGGACCGGGCTCCTACGAGCAGTACTTC.